This T cell receptor (beta chain) was recorded in a study of post-analysis software for immune sequencing data. Study as a whole: Included courses were relapsing-remitting and secondary progressive multiple sclerosis; progressive-relapsing multiple sclerosis was also included.

Trimming pared 6 bases from V and 4 bases from J, leaving 21 bases between. This CDR3 spans 16 amino acids. Germline CDR1 reads MDHEN; CDR2 reads SYDVKM. Included in the TCR beta cDNA libraries were unique molecular identifiers. MiXCR, applied by TCRdb to the PCR reads, yields one record per CDR3 protein. Here the sample spans roughly 570,000 distinct CDR3 sequences, roughly 34% being singletons. Findings of the study overall: Normalized Chao1 diversity in multiple sclerosis patients fell significantly below that of controls. When patients were compared with controls, about 5 TRBV segments were more frequent, TRBV5-6, TRBV5-1 and TRBV20-1 among them.

A single count supports this clonotype. Its antigen is not known. The specimen was blood. The genes are TRBV28 and TRBJ1-2, with D possibly being TRBD1 (5 bases). The sequence came from a girl younger than 18 with multiple sclerosis. CDR3 loop: CASRDDGGRWIYGYTF. The DNA for the CDR3 is TGTGCCAGCAGAGACGACGGGGGGAGGTGGATCTATGGCTACACCTTC.